Sequencing of this T cell receptor beta chain was carried out in a study of regulatory T cells in long-lasting Graves disease. iRepertoire HTBI primers and Arm-PCR of CDR3 regions built TCR beta libraries. TCRdb reanalysed the multiplex PCR reads using MiXCR and keeps one entry per CDR3 protein. Of around 250,000 distinct CDR3 sequences detected, 20% to 25% appear once; the ten largest clones hold over 11%. Time point specified: newly diagnosed GD, antithyroid drugs for less than 3 months. The TCR library was made from RNA that had been extracted from PBMCs in TRIzol. The length of the CDR3 is 14 residues. Per the germline V gene, CDR1 is MNHNS and CDR2 is SASEGT. V lost 5 bases, J lost 0 bases, and 8 bases lay in between. This clonotype was detected many times.

The chain combines TRBV6-1 with TRBJ1-5; D is uncertain. Sequencing used peripheral blood mononuclear cells (PBMCs), obtained at new diagnosis, from a patient treated with antithyroid drugs. The clonotype originates from a female donor with Graves disease. This CDR3 reads CASSMGISNQPQHF. In nucleotides, the CDR3 is TGTGCCAGCAGTATGGGAATTAGCAATCAGCCCCAGCATTTT.